The 15 T cell receptor beta chains in this list originate from one sample, sequenced in a study of OX40 agonist ivuxolimab in advanced cancers. Data came from immunoSEQ multiplex PCR; TCRdb stores just in-frame clones and leaves some out. The sample lists 35,000 to 40,000 clones; 70% to 90% were seen once. Sequencing was performed on CD4+ or CD8+ T cells sorted from blood, taken in a trial of the OX40 agonist ivuxolimab. These receptors all come from an adult with an advanced solid tumor such as melanoma, head and neck, liver or kidney cancer.

CDR3 sequence: CASSPMIEFPYEQYF. CDR3 DNA: TGTGCCAGCAGCCCGATGATAGAATTTCCCTACGAGCAGTACTTC. The rearrangement uses TRBV7-4 and TRBJ2-7; D is ambiguous. Germline loops: CDR1 SGHVT, CDR2 SQSDAQ. This CDR3 is built from 15 residues. V was trimmed by 5 bases and J by 2 bases, leaving 16 bases between them.

Here the CDR3 DNA reads TGTGCCAGCAGCCCCATCGTGTGGGGTGTCTCCTACGAGCAGTACTTC. This encodes CASSPIVWGVSYEQYF. V is TRBV7-8 and J is TRBJ2-7; no clear D gene. The V gene's germline CDR1 is SGHVS and CDR2 FQNEAQ. V gave up 5 bases and J gave up 0 bases, with 17 bases separating them. This CDR3 is 16 amino acids long.

The chain carries TRBV28 and TRBJ2-2; a possible D gene is TRBD1 (5 bases). V lost 4 bases, J lost 3 bases, and 15 bases lay in between. This CDR3 spans 16 amino acids. Germline assignment: CDR1 MDHEN and CDR2 SYDVKM. The CDR3 is CASSSRRQTYTGELFF. The CDR3 DNA sequence: TGTGCCAGCAGTTCACGGAGACAGACTTACACCGGGGAGCTGTTTTTT.

The genes are TRBV6-4 and TRBJ1-1; D gene unclear. The CDR3 is 13 residues long. The V end lost 3 bases, the J end lost 6 bases, and 11 bases lay between the germline ends. CDR1 and CDR2 from the germline V gene are MRHNA and SNTAGT. CDR3 in DNA: TGTGCCAGCAGTGAAGGGCCGGGCGCTGAAGCTTTCTTT. It translates to CASSEGPGAEAFF.

The V gene is TRBV30, the J gene TRBJ1-5; a possible D gene is TRBD1 (6 bases). Germline V gene sequence: CDR1 GTSNPN, CDR2 SVGIG (reference sequence). V gave up 1 base and J gave up 3 bases, with 13 bases separating them. The CDR3 totals 15 residues. CDR3 nucleotides: TGTGCCTGGAGTGAGGGGGACCCTTCCAATCAGCCCCAGCATTTT. Translating it yields CAWSEGDPSNQPQHF.

This clone was counted a few times. This chain links TRBV4-1 with TRBJ2-5; D assignment may be TRBD1 or TRBD2 (5 bases each). The CDR3 has 14 amino acids. The germline V and J ends were trimmed by 8 bases and 5 bases, with 18 bases remaining between them. Germline CDR1 reads MGHRA; CDR2 reads YSYEKL. CDR3 DNA: TGCGCCAGCTCCGGGACCTTCCGCGGCGAGACCCAGTACTTC. Translating gives CASSGTFRGETQYF.

The chain joins TRBV6-6 to TRBJ2-1; maybe TRBD1 (5 bases). Trimming removed 7 bases at V and 8 bases at J, with 12 bases between. Germline CDR1 MNHNY, CDR2 SVGAGI (reference sequence). The CDR3 contains 12 residues. CDR3 loop: CASTPSGYEQFF. The CDR3 nucleotides read TGTGCCAGCACCCCCTCAGGGTATGAGCAGTTCTTC.

As DNA, the CDR3 is TGTGCCAGCAGTCCAGGGAGAGATACGCAGTATTTT. This gives the protein CASSPGRDTQYF. This chain links TRBV28 with TRBJ2-3, with D perhaps TRBD1 or TRBD2 (5 bases each). Germline V gene data show CDR1 as MDHEN and CDR2 as SYDVKM. The CDR3 is 12 residues long. V was cut by 5 bases and J by 5 bases, with 8 bases left in between.

The V gene is TRBV29-1, the J gene TRBJ2-2; D gene uncertain. This CDR3 is built from 13 residues. Germline-derived CDR1 and CDR2 are SQVTM and ANQGSEA. The V end was cut by 6 bases, the J end by 0 bases, with 8 bases between. In DNA form, the CDR3 reads TGCAGCGTAACCGGAACGAACACCGGGGAGCTGTTTTTT. Protein: CSVTGTNTGELFF.

This clone was observed a single time. The chain is built from TRBV5-5 and TRBJ2-7; 9 nucleotides agree with TRBD2. V lost 6 bases, J lost 2 bases, and 12 bases stayed unmatched. Germline CDR1 is SGHKS and CDR2 is YYEKEE (reference sequence). The CDR3 extends over 16 amino acids. The CDR3 nucleotides read TGTGCCAGCACTTATACCGGGGCGGGAGGGACCTACGAGCAGTACTTC. Translated, it gives CASTYTGAGGTYEQYF.

In its sample, this clone was seen once. This sequence joins TRBV28 and TRBJ1-6; D not certain. Trimming cost V 8 bases and J 7 bases, with 15 bases left between them. The CDR3 extends over 14 amino acids. The germline CDR1 and CDR2 sequences are MDHEN and SYDVKM. CDR3 coding DNA: TGTGCCAGCGCAAGGGAGACTGAGAATTCACCCCTCCACTTT. Residues: CASARETENSPLHF. The full variable domain, in which reference TRBV28 and TRBJ1-6 provide the parts outside the CDR3, is DVKVTQSSRYLVKRTGEKVFLECVQDMDHENMFWYRQDPGLGLRLIYFSYDVKMKEKGDIPEGYSVSREKKERFSLILESASTNQTSMYLCASARETENSPLHFGNGTRLTVT.

CDR3 bases: TGTGCCAGCAGCCTCCCTGACTATAATTCACCCCTCCACTTT. Protein sequence: CASSLPDYNSPLHF. J is TRBJ1-6 and V is TRBV7-2; no definite D call. The CDR3 totals 14 residues. V lost 5 bases, J lost 3 bases, and 8 bases lay in between. CDR1 SGHTA and CDR2 FQGNSA come from the germline V gene.

This clone has a handful of counts. J is TRBJ1-3 and V is TRBV7-6; no definite D call. Germline CDR1 SGHVS, CDR2 FNYEAQ. The CDR3 is 15 amino acids. V lost 0 bases and J 0 bases, leaving 6 bases between the germline ends. CDR3 sequence reads: CASSLAANSGNTIYF. The CDR3 DNA sequence: TGTGCCAGCAGCTTAGCGGCCAACTCTGGAAACACCATATATTTT.

V and J are TRBV5-5 and TRBJ2-3, with TRBD1 matching over 11 bases. Trimming cost V 3 bases and J 4 bases; bases outside gene matches: 1. This CDR3 spans 14 amino acids. Germline V lookup: CDR1 SGHKS, CDR2 YYEKEE (reference sequence). CDR3 protein: CASSWGQGADTQYF. The CDR3 nucleotides are TGTGCCAGCAGCTGGGGACAGGGGGCAGATACGCAGTATTTT.

The CDR3 protein is CASSRTGGNQPQHF. The CDR3 DNA follows: TGTGCCAGTAGTCGGACGGGAGGCAATCAGCCCCAGCATTTT. The genes are TRBV19 and TRBJ1-5; no clear D. Trimming stripped 5 bases from V and 2 bases from J, with 10 bases between. From germline, CDR1 is LNHDA and CDR2 SQIVND (reference sequence). CDR3 size: 14 residues.